One and the same sample provided the 11 T cell receptor beta chains below, sequenced in a study of blood T cell repertoires in COVID-19. Sequenced by immunoSEQ multiplex PCR; TCRdb stores in-frame clones only, minus some. The table lists 200,000 to 250,000 clones, just under 85% of them singletons. Sequenced: peripheral blood. These receptors originate from a woman in her forties or fifties with active or convalescent COVID-19.

The rearrangement joins TRBV6-5 to TRBJ1-5, with D possibly matching TRBD1 (6 bases). Trimming took 2 bases from V and 0 from J, leaving 8 bases between them. CDR3 length: 15 residues. Germline assignment: CDR1 MNHEY and CDR2 SVGAGI. The CDR3 region is CASSYGGHSNQPQHF. In DNA, the CDR3 is TGTGCCAGCAGTTACGGGGGACATAGCAATCAGCCCCAGCATTTT.

With respect to this clone: Other nucleotide sequences from this sample produce the same CDR3. This sequence joins TRBV5-1 and TRBJ1-1, with 7 bases identical to TRBD1. The germline V gene encodes CDR1 SGHRS and CDR2 YFSETQ. V shed 0 bases, J shed 7 bases, and the junction held 0 bases outside the gene matches. CDR3 size: 12 residues. The CDR3 DNA reads TGCGCCAGCAGCTTGGGACAGGGTGAAGCTTTCTTT. This sequence encodes CASSLGQGEAFF.

The chain links TRBV5-6 to TRBJ1-4, with D hard to call. Per germline, CDR1 SGHDT and CDR2 YYEEEE. The V gene lost 1 base and the J gene lost 8 bases, with 9 bases spanning the gap. The CDR3 consists of 13 residues. CDR3 protein: CASSLLRVEKLFF. In DNA form, the CDR3 reads TGTGCCAGCAGCTTGCTCCGGGTGGAAAAACTGTTTTTT.

The chain employs TRBV28 and TRBJ1-4, with a weak D call TRBD1 (6 bases). The CDR3 has 16 residues. In germline, CDR1 is MDHEN, CDR2 SYDVKM. Trimming cost V 2 bases and J 2 bases, with 12 bases left between them. In DNA form, the CDR3 reads TGTGCCAGCAGTTTAACAGGGAGGGGGACTAATGAAAAACTGTTTTTT. Amino acid sequence: CASSLTGRGTNEKLFF.

The chain employs TRBV12-3 or TRBV12-4 and TRBJ1-2, with D unclear. Trimming shortened V by 10 bases and J by 4 bases, and 13 bases separated the two germline ends. This CDR3 has 12 amino acids. This CDR3 is CATILGGYGYTF. In DNA, the CDR3 is TGTGCCACCATCCTCGGAGGCTATGGCTACACCTTC.

This chain connects TRBV5-1 to TRBJ1-1; TRBD1 aligns across 11 bases. This CDR3 is 16 amino acids long. Losses at the gene ends were 4 bases for V and 4 bases for J; bases not matched to a gene: 9. In germline, CDR1 is SGHRS, CDR2 YFSETQ. The CDR3 nucleotides read TGCGCCAGCAGCCCGTCCCGGGACAGGGGGGGCACTGAAGCTTTCTTT. This encodes CASSPSRDRGGTEAFF.

The chain links TRBV7-9 to TRBJ2-5, with D perhaps matching TRBD2 (6 bases). CDR3 length: 13 amino acids. Germline V gives CDR1 SEHNR, CDR2 FQNEAQ (reference sequence). Trimming cost V 5 bases and J 2 bases, with 9 bases left between them. CDR3 amino acids: CASSRGLQETQYF. CDR3 in DNA: TGTGCCAGCAGCCGGGGACTGCAAGAGACCCAGTACTTC.

This rearrangement joins TRBV7-9 to TRBJ2-2; weak D call: TRBD2 (6 bases). V lost 1 base and J lost 3, with 18 bases in between. From germline, CDR1 is SEHNR and CDR2 FQNEAQ (reference sequence). The CDR3 has 18 amino acids. In DNA, the CDR3 is TGTGCCAGCAGCTTAGGGGATCTCGCGGGACTTTACACCGGGGAGCTGTTTTTT. This gives the protein CASSLGDLAGLYTGELFF.

The rearrangement uses TRBV10-2 and TRBJ2-7; 7 bases are shared with TRBD2. Per germline, CDR1 WSHSY and CDR2 SAAADI. The CDR3 totals 13 residues. V lost 7 bases to trimming and J lost 0 bases; unmatched junction nucleotides: 3. Here the CDR3 reads CASNKRDSYEQYF. The CDR3 DNA reads TGCGCCAGCAATAAGCGGGACTCCTACGAGCAGTACTTC.

The chain employs TRBV6-5 and TRBJ1-1; maybe TRBD1 (5 bases). This CDR3 comprises 13 residues. CDR1 is MNHEY and CDR2 is SVGAGI in the germline V gene. The ends were cut back, 5 bases at V and 8 bases at J, with 15 bases in the middle. CDR3 region: CASSLPTALEAFF. The CDR3 bases are TGTGCCAGCAGTCTACCGACAGCCTTGGAAGCTTTCTTT.

This chain connects TRBV5-1 to TRBJ1-1; 7 positions agree with TRBD1. Germline V lookup: CDR1 SGHRS, CDR2 YFSETQ. The CDR3 loop spans 14 amino acids. J lost 5 bases, V lost 3 bases, and 7 bases had no gene match. In DNA form, the CDR3 reads TGCGCCAGCAGCTCGGGACAGTTAGGGACTGAAGCTTTCTTT. This codes for CASSSGQLGTEAFF.